This T cell receptor beta chain originates from a study of cytomegalovirus exposure and HLA in healthy donors (dated by TCRdb to about 2017). Notes on the research overall: An earlier analysis of approximately 640 of the donors reported about 250 Gb of sequence data and 117 million unique TCR beta sequences from about 179 million T cells. An early release covering just under 650 HLA-typed donors comprised about 320 gigabases of sequencing data and tens of millions of unique TCR sequences. Of the roughly 400 genotyped donors, 70% to 90% were placed in the genetic ancestry cluster associated with self-reported Caucasian donors. The study was designed to test whether signatures of past pathogen exposure could be identified by cataloging public T cell receptors. The study used immunosequencing to profile the T cell repertoires of about 670 subjects and linked those repertoires to cytomegalovirus serostatus. Along with the approximately 650-subject first cohort, a separate validation cohort of more than 90 different subjects was used. To predict cytomegalovirus infection status, the study brought together high-throughput TCR immunosequencing, statistical association of individual TCRs with disease status, and machine learning. A later analysis re-examined previously published TCR beta repertoires from more than 550 donors and added high-resolution HLA genotyping to investigate patterns of TCR occurrence. Rather than using new phenotypic data, the later analysis identified candidate immune exposures from TCR beta sequences and from how often those sequences occurred across donors. In an earlier analysis of over 550 of the donors, high-throughput TCR beta sequencing was used to judge whether each TCR beta V gene segment behaved as functional or pseudogenic. Donor age, sex, ethnicity and CMV serostatus were collected together with the repertoire data. In a later genetic analysis, genome-wide SNP genotypes for about 55% of the 666 donors were used, and that subset was treated as a discovery cohort. All discovery cohort repertoires had been generated on a single sequencing platform. HLA typing included class I and class II loci at four-digit resolution. Typing coverage differed by locus: A, B, C, DRB1 and DQB1 were typed in about 620-640 donors, DQA1 in about 550, DPA1 in over 600, and DPB1 in just under 490. About 5 DR-DQ haplotypes were handled as single units for association and clustering, since linkage in the cohort was strong. Among some 400 genotyped donors of the cohort, an average of 235,054 unique TCR beta nucleotide sequences were sequenced per donor, roughly 20% of them non-productive.

Regarding this clone: Its recognized antigen is unknown. No quality values exist for individual bases; no much larger clone is one base distant.

The cohort consisted of 650 to 850 healthy bone marrow donors. At the time of sampling, every cohort member was nominally healthy, though immune exposures that went unrecorded were likely present. The donor was CMV seropositive and belonged to the group of a few hundred seropositive cohort members. A peripheral blood sample was collected from each donor, and TCR beta sequencing was performed on peripheral blood mononuclear cells. The Qiagen DNeasy Blood Extraction Kit was used to extract genomic DNA from the blood cell samples. Results and caveats for the whole study, not just this receptor: A group of highly shared sequence variants was considered likely to be a technical artifact of the sequencing pipeline. When HLA alleles, especially DR and DQ, strongly co-occurred, attributing TCR associations to individual alleles was difficult. Most TCR sequences were seen in very few donors, while some public TCRs were found in many individuals. Three of the identified cytomegalovirus-associated TCR beta chains were confirmed in vitro to be specific for cytomegalovirus antigens. A later analysis associated some 17,000 TCR beta sequences with specific HLA alleles at a false discovery rate of 0.05. Broadly in line with IMGT annotations, most TCR beta V segments showed up in productive rearrangements about 87% or about 30% of the time in an earlier analysis of some 590 of the donors. The authors suggested that the approach could potentially be generalized to other disease states and immunological phenotypes. Correlated functional status among segregating V segments might reflect linkage disequilibrium, but an unknown experimental factor could not be ruled out. The study listed 150 to 200 TCR beta chains as associated with cytomegalovirus. Most CMV-associated TCR beta chains appeared to be HLA-restricted in a later analysis, and the HLA associations seemed to be driven largely by CMV exposure. According to a later analysis, parvovirus B19, influenza, CMV and Epstein-Barr virus appeared linked to several top co-occurrence clusters. Sequencing depth was assumed to be roughly uniform across donors in the presence/absence analyses, though that assumption may not hold. A further reported finding was that TCR beta sequences accurately predicted the HLA-A and HLA-B alleles for most subjects in the first cohort. In a later genetic analysis, a missense DCLRE1C variant was associated with V-gene and J-gene trimming of TCR beta chains, and the association was replicated in an independent cohort. Because some donors lacked HLA typing at each locus, the association tests relied only on the typed subset. The cohort was sequenced for TCR beta chains only, and without alpha or paired-chain data the features that could be detected were limited. For the cohort, immune exposure information was limited to CMV serostatus. Because counts were too low, seventeen rarely observed V segments, including chromosome 9 orphons, were left out of the earlier analysis of roughly 600 of the donors. In a later analysis, TCR association rates were found to vary across HLA loci, with the most associated TCRs seen for DRB1 alleles and the fewest for HLA-C alleles. Compared with the roughly 670-donor mean, donors in an Asian-associated ancestry cluster had fewer N-insertions in productive TCRs, according to a later genetic analysis. Some IMGT-functional V segments, including TRBV6-2 and TRBV6-3, could not be distinguished by the 87-base-pair reads and were therefore excluded. Cytomegalovirus status was reported to be diagnosed by the classifier with high specificity and sensitivity in both the original and validation cohorts. In a later analysis, HLA-associated TCR beta chains showed more clonal expansion and lower generation probabilities than non-associated chains that were equally common.

The germline ends are 14 bases apart after V is trimmed by 3 bases and J by 3 bases. From the germline V gene, CDR1 is SGHRS and CDR2 is YFSETQ. The CDR3 sequence holds 15 residues, the cysteine and phenylalanine included. CDR3 DNA only is kept here, 45 bases in frame from base 1. Receptor libraries were prepared by the immunoSEQ multiplex PCR assay. For the multiplex PCR, a mixture combining 60 forward primers for TCR Vbeta segments and 13 reverse primers for TCR Jbeta segments was used. The CDR3 region of rearranged TCR beta genes was amplified from genomic DNA by a multiplex PCR assay. On the Illumina HiSeq System, the amplified TCR beta libraries were sequenced as 87-base-pair reads. Per the original workflow: A later analysis counted approximately 84 million unique TCR beta chains across the 600 to 850 repertoires, and roughly 10 million of these chains were shared by at least two donors. Raw reads were error-corrected and collapsed into unique sequences by a nearest-neighbor algorithm in which closely related sequences were merged to remove PCR and sequencing errors. To assign V, D and J gene segments, CDR3 sequences were aligned to IMGT reference sequences. For a sequence to be retained, a match of at least six nucleotides to both a V gene segment and a J gene segment was required. Rearrangements were called productive when the CDR3 lacked stop codons and stayed in frame with V and J; all others were non-productive. Following IMGT convention, CDR3 was defined as the stretch from the second conserved V-encoded cysteine to the conserved J-encoded phenylalanine. In an earlier analysis of around 570 of the donors, sequences lacking an unambiguous match to a single V gene segment were excluded. An earlier analysis of 587 of the donors called V segments functional above 56.7% productive rearrangements and segregating when the between-donor standard deviation exceeded 5%. A statistical classification framework was built for diagnosing cytomegalovirus status from the catalog of TCR beta chain sequences. V and J gene assignment, in a later analysis, came from comparing TCR nucleotide sequences with IMGT/GENE-DB human TR gene sequences. Using the TCRdist pipeline, a later analysis assigned CDR3 sequences along with most-parsimonious VDJ recombination scenarios. A later analysis defined each TCR beta chain by its CDR3 amino acid sequence plus V-gene family, and excluded reads lacking a unique V-gene family. To address suspected cross-contamination and a sequencing artifact, a later analysis removed 592 highly shared, low-generation-probability nucleotide sequences. A later analysis calculated a clonal expansion index for each public chain from normalized within-repertoire ranks of inferred template counts. In a later analysis, generation probabilities were computed using a VDJ recombination model fitted to out-of-frame rearrangements, and the results were checked against IGoR. In a later analysis, TCR-TCR, TCR-HLA and TCR-CMV co-occurrence was scored with hypergeometric tests, and a repertoire-size bias correction was applied to TCR pairs. False discovery rates were estimated in a later analysis by permuting HLA or CMV assignments 20 times. In a later analysis, co-occurring TCRs were grouped with DBSCAN, and TCRdist sequence similarity was added when clustering was performed within HLA-allele-positive subsets. Co-occurrence clustering excluded repertoires with fewer than 30,000 or more than 120,000 public chains, plus five with anomalous nucleotide sharing. TCRdb took over this immuneACCESS table, retaining in-frame rearrangements with V and J assigned. Such tables are incomplete; in checked studies, under half of the missing clones stem from an unresolved V gene, and the remainder is unexplained. That table is the source of V, J and clone size, and D and trimming were worked out from the DNA. Across this sample there are under 120,000 clones, with 50% to 65% seen only once. The ten most abundant clones make up over 3.5% of the sample.

The chain was built from TRBV5-1 and TRBJ2-3; there is no confident call for the D gene. The sequence came from a man under 40 in good health and CMV-seropositive. The sequencing input was PBMCs. The nucleotide sequence is TGCGCCAGCAGCTCGACTCGCAGTTTGACAGATACGCAGTATTTT. This sequence encodes CASSSTRSLTDTQYF. Reference TRBV5-1 and TRBJ2-3 genes cover what lies past the CDR3, so the full variable domain is KAGVTQTPRYLIKTRGQQVTLSCSPISGHRSVSWYQQTPGQGLQFLFEYFSETQRNKGNFPGRFSGRQFSNSRSEMNVSTLELGDSALYLCASSSTRSLTDTQYFGPGTRLTVL.